The rows below give T cell receptor beta chains drawn from one sample of a study of beta chain features in type 1 diabetes. The protocol was immunoSEQ multiplex PCR, while the TCRdb copy is restricted to in-frame clones and leaves out a portion. The sample has around 240,000 clones, approximately 16% seen once. Material: naive CD4+ T cells from blood. The receptors stem from a man aged 25-40 years with type 1 diabetes. The conserved cysteine and the conserved F or W are not part of the CDR3 here. Fields, in order: V gene, J gene, CDR3 protein.

V gene: TRBV10-3
J gene: TRBJ1-3
CDR3 protein: AIGRTGDGNTIY

V gene: TRBV30
J gene: TRBJ1-2
CDR3 protein: AWSVSDYGYT

V gene: TRBV10-3
J gene: TRBJ1-3
CDR3 protein: AISDSLGRQISGNTIY

V gene: TRBV11-2
J gene: TRBJ2-1
CDR3 protein: ASSLDTSRLYNEQF

V gene: TRBV7-9
J gene: TRBJ1-2
CDR3 protein: ASSFGQGNYGYT

V gene: TRBV29-1
J gene: TRBJ2-3
CDR3 protein: SAGSGSSRTDTQY

V gene: TRBV18
J gene: TRBJ1-1
CDR3 protein: ASSQGPMNTEAF

V gene: TRBV7-3
J gene: TRBJ2-5
CDR3 protein: ASSLTALQETQY

V gene: TRBV4-1
J gene: TRBJ1-1
CDR3 protein: ASSQARSLIIEAF

V gene: TRBV30
J gene: TRBJ1-6
CDR3 protein: AWSGTANSPLH

V gene: TRBV10-3
J gene: TRBJ2-3
CDR3 protein: ATRFTSGDTDTQY

V gene: TRBV30
J gene: TRBJ1-3
CDR3 protein: AWTQRGNTIY